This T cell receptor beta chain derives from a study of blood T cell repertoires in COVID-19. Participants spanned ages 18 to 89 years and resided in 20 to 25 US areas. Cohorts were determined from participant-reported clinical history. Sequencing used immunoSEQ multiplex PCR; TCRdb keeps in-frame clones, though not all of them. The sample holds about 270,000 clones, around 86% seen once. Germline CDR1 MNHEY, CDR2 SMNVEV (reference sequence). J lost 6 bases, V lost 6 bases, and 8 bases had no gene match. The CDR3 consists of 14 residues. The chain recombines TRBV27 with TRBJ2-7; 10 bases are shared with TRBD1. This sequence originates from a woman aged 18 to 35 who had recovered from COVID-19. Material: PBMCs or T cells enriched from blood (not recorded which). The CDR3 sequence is CASSLTGTGVEQYF. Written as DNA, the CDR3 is TGTGCCAGCAGCCTAACCGGGACAGGGGTCGAGCAGTACTTC.